This TCR beta chain emerged from a study of lymphopenia after photon versus proton radiotherapy. TCRdb's table, derived via immunoSEQ multiplex PCR, lists solely in-frame clones and lacks some. Of 30,000 to 45,000 clones listed, about 83% were seen once; the top ten hold 2.9%. The specimen comprised peripheral blood, sampled from a patient treated with photon-based radiotherapy. This receptor was obtained from a man aged 45-65 years with gastric cancer.

The CDR3 loop reads CASSPRTGGGETQYF. CDR3 sequence (DNA): TGTGCCAGCTCACCAAGGACAGGGGGCGGAGAGACCCAGTACTTC. This chain uses TRBV18 with TRBJ2-5, with TRBD1 matching over 11 bases. In germline, CDR1 is KGHSH, CDR2 LQKENI. The CDR3 runs 15 residues. The trim removed 2 bases at V and 4 bases at J, leaving 3 bases unmatched.